One and the same sample provided the 14 T cell receptor beta chains below, sequenced in a study of radiation and T cells in renal cell carcinoma. Treatment defined: treatment-naive control, cytoreductive nephrectomy. Profiling relied on immunoSEQ multiplex PCR, and the TCRdb table lists in-frame clones only, not all of them. The table shows 20,000 to 25,000 clones, with around half occurring only once. The sequenced sample was tumor tissue, obtained from a patient whose treatment was nephrectomy without radiotherapy. The receptor set was obtained from a human donor with renal cell carcinoma.

This clone is medium-sized (0.01 to 0.1%). The rearrangement joins TRBV19 to TRBJ1-1; D not certain. The length of the CDR3 is 16 residues. V was trimmed by 0 bases and J by 1 base, leaving 12 bases between them. Looked up from germline, CDR1 is LNHDA and CDR2 is SQIVND (reference sequence). The CDR3 spells CASSIDQGGKNTEAFF. The CDR3 coding sequence is TGTGCCAGTAGTATAGATCAAGGCGGAAAGAACACTGAAGCTTTCTTT.

V is TRBV27 and J is TRBJ2-7; possible D gene TRBD2, 6 bases. The germline CDR1 and CDR2 sequences are MNHEY and SMNVEV (reference sequence). V was shortened by 2 bases and J by 7 bases, with 9 bases between the two germline ends. This CDR3 region has 12 residues. CDR3: CASSLMGREQYF. For the CDR3, the DNA is TGTGCCAGCAGTTTAATGGGGAGGGAGCAGTACTTC.

The chain recombines TRBV5-4 with TRBJ2-7, with TRBD2 matching 7 bases. In germline, CDR1 is SGHNT, CDR2 YYREEE (reference sequence). This CDR3 spans 14 amino acids. Losses at the gene ends were 0 bases for V and 0 bases for J; bases not matched to a gene: 0. The CDR3 DNA sequence: TGTGCCAGCAGCTTGGGGACTAGCTCCTACGAGCAGTACTTC. Translation gives CASSLGTSSYEQYF.

The J gene is TRBJ1-1, the V gene TRBV11-3, with no clear D. This CDR3 region has 13 residues. Germline lookup yields CDR1 SGHNT and CDR2 YENEEA. Trimming removed 4 bases at V and 0 bases at J, with 6 bases between. The CDR3 nucleotides are TGTGCCAGCAGCTCCGGTATGAACACTGAAGCTTTCTTT. Translating gives CASSSGMNTEAFF.

V usage is TRBV18 and J usage is TRBJ1-5; TRBD1 aligns across 7 bases. Germline-derived CDR1 and CDR2 are KGHSH and LQKENI. Trimming at V came to 3 bases and at J to 5 bases, leaving 4 bases not matched to a gene. CDR3 length: 14 amino acids. Written as DNA, the CDR3 is TGTGCCAGCTCACCTACCCAGGGGGATCAGCCCCAGCATTTT. It encodes CASSPTQGDQPQHF.

The chain has TRBV5-1 and TRBJ2-7; tentative D call: TRBD2 (5 bases). This CDR3 comprises 15 residues. Germline CDR1 SGHRS, CDR2 YFSETQ. The ends were cut back, 1 base at V and 1 base at J, with 12 bases in the middle. CDR3 coding DNA: TGCGCCAGCAGCTTGTACGGGGAAACGTCCTACGAGCAGTACTTC. Translating gives CASSLYGETSYEQYF.

This clone has just one count. The rearrangement uses TRBV6-6 and TRBJ2-7; TRBD1 matches at 11 bases. Germline V CDR1 and CDR2: MNHNY, SVGAGI (reference sequence). The CDR3 is 14 amino acids. The J segment lost 3 bases and the V segment lost 5 bases, leaving 3 bases of the junction unmatched. CDR3 DNA sequence: TGTGCCAGCAGTACGGGGACAGGGGGCTACGAGCAGTACTTC. It yields the protein CASSTGTGGYEQYF.

CDR3 in amino acids: CASSPRQGGGNEQFF. In DNA form, the CDR3 reads TGTGCCAGCAGCCCAAGACAGGGAGGGGGCAATGAGCAGTTCTTC. The V gene is TRBV14, the J gene TRBJ2-1; D may be TRBD1 or TRBD2 (7 bases each). Trimming left V 4 bases short and J 6 bases short, with 16 bases between. Germline CDR1 and CDR2: SGHDN and FVKESK. CDR3 size: 15 residues.

This sequence joins TRBV15 and TRBJ2-5; tentatively, D is TRBD2 (5 bases). Trimming took 2 bases from V and 5 from J, leaving 15 bases between them. This CDR3 is built from 15 residues. Germline CDR1 and CDR2: LNHNV and YYDKDF (reference sequence). The CDR3 spells CATSRIVVGVETQYF. The CDR3 coding sequence is TGTGCCACCAGCAGAATTGTTGTCGGGGTGGAGACCCAGTACTTC.

This clone has more than one count but fewer than ten. V is TRBV7-2 and J is TRBJ1-4; 7 nucleotides align to TRBD1. The CDR3 runs to 15 residues. Germline V lookup: CDR1 SGHTA, CDR2 FQGNSA. J was trimmed by 7 bases and V by 4 bases; bases with no gene match: 9. The CDR3 DNA is TGTGCCAGCAGCTACCTTAGGGGGCTAGGTGAAAAACTGTTTTTT. Protein sequence: CASSYLRGLGEKLFF.

A remark on this clone: The sample holds other DNA sequences that translate to the same CDR3. The chain combines TRBV5-1 with TRBJ2-7; tentatively, D is TRBD1 or TRBD2 (5 bases each). V dropped 0 bases and J dropped 2 bases, with 9 bases sitting between them. The CDR3 contains 14 residues. Germline CDR1 SGHRS, CDR2 YFSETQ. The CDR3 reads CASSLVRDPYEQYF. As DNA, the CDR3 is TGCGCCAGCAGCTTGGTTCGGGACCCCTACGAGCAGTACTTC.

J is TRBJ2-2 and V is TRBV15; 9 nucleotides match TRBD2. V gave up 1 base and J gave up 1 base; unmatched junction bases: 1. This CDR3 has 16 residues. Germline assignment: CDR1 LNHNV and CDR2 YYDKDF (reference sequence). The DNA for the CDR3 is TGTGCCACCAGCAGAGGACTAGCGGTGAACACCGGGGAGCTGTTTTTT. Its translation: CATSRGLAVNTGELFF.

The chain employs TRBV5-4 and TRBJ1-4; D is unresolved. Germline-derived CDR1 and CDR2 are SGHNT and YYREEE (reference sequence). Trimming stripped 7 bases from V and 3 bases from J, with 13 bases between. This CDR3 is built from 14 residues. CDR3 nucleotide sequence: TGTGCCAGCGCCAGGACCCCCGCTAATGAAAAACTGTTTTTT. Translating it yields CASARTPANEKLFF.

The chain employs TRBV7-2 and TRBJ2-3, with 8 bases lining up with TRBD1. Germline-derived CDR1 and CDR2 are SGHTA and FQGNSA. The V and J ends lost 5 bases and 4 bases, in that order; junction bases with no gene match: 5. The CDR3 extends over 14 amino acids. The CDR3: CASSPGQGSDTQYF. DNA for the CDR3: TGTGCCAGCAGCCCCGGACAGGGATCAGATACGCAGTATTTT.